This T cell receptor beta chain was sequenced for a study of control samples from healthy donors and cancer patients. V gave up 3 bases and J gave up 5 bases; unmatched junction bases: 9. Germline CDR1 and CDR2: SGHRS and YFSETQ. The CDR3 totals 15 residues. Clones were sequenced by immunoSEQ multiplex PCR, and TCRdb holds only the in-frame ones, with some missing. The table has about 130,000 clones, around nine tenths seen once; the top ten hold less than 6%. This sequence originates from a man aged 18 to 29 in good health. Sequencing was carried out using blood. V is TRBV5-1 and J is TRBJ1-2, with 8 nucleotides matching TRBD1. CDR3 sequence reads: CASSWDRPEVYGYTF. The CDR3 DNA reads TGCGCCAGCAGCTGGGACAGGCCCGAGGTTTATGGCTACACCTTC. Looking up the rest from reference TRBV5-1 and TRBJ1-2 gives the full variable domain: KAGVTQTPRYLIKTRGQQVTLSCSPISGHRSVSWYQQTPGQGLQFLFEYFSETQRNKGNFPGRFSGRQFSNSRSEMNVSTLELGDSALYLCASSWDRPEVYGYTFGSGTRLTVV.